The 17 T cell receptor beta chains listed next were all sequenced from one sample in a study of blood T cell repertoires in COVID-19. The table came from immunoSEQ multiplex PCR; TCRdb's copy has only in-frame clones and leaves some out. The sample includes 350,000 or so clones, more than 90% of them seen just once. Sequencing was performed on PBMCs or T cells enriched from blood (not recorded which). The receptors originated from a young woman who had recovered from COVID-19.

The chain has TRBV6-5 and TRBJ1-4; maybe TRBD1 (6 bases). The germline V and J ends were trimmed by 7 bases and 3 bases, with 9 bases remaining between them. The CDR3 contains 13 residues. Germline assignment: CDR1 MNHEY and CDR2 SVGAGI. This CDR3 is CASNPGANEKLFF. As DNA, the CDR3 is TGTGCCAGCAACCCAGGGGCTAATGAAAAACTGTTTTTT.

The chain combines TRBV6-5 with TRBJ1-2, with 10 bases aligning to TRBD1. Germline values: CDR1 MNHEY, CDR2 SVGAGI. This CDR3 is built from 14 residues. V lost 4 bases, J lost 6 bases, and 5 bases stayed unmatched. Here the CDR3 reads CASSSDRGLDGYTF. The CDR3 DNA is TGTGCCAGCAGTTCCGACAGGGGGCTGGATGGCTACACCTTC.

The rearrangement uses TRBV4-3 and TRBJ2-5; TRBD2 agrees at 8 bases. The germline V gene encodes CDR1 LGHNA and CDR2 YSLEER. This CDR3 spans 17 amino acids. With V trimmed by 0 bases and J by 0 bases, 6 bases remained unmatched. The CDR3: CASSQDRPGGYQETQYF. The CDR3 region has the DNA TGCGCCAGCAGCCAAGATCGGCCGGGGGGGTACCAAGAGACCCAGTACTTC.

This sequence joins TRBV14 and TRBJ2-1; D remains ambiguous. The CDR3 totals 11 residues. Trimming removed 0 bases at V and 9 bases at J, with 3 bases between. Germline CDR1 is SGHDN and CDR2 is FVKESK. The CDR3 loop reads CASSQDLEQFF. CDR3 bases: TGTGCCAGCAGCCAAGACCTTGAGCAGTTCTTC.

The CDR3 loop is CASSRGTSASSYEQYF. In DNA form, the CDR3 reads TGTGCCAGCAGCCGGGGCACTAGCGCGAGCTCCTACGAGCAGTACTTC. The chain employs TRBV7-9 and TRBJ2-7, with 7 bases matching TRBD2. The CDR3 is 16 residues long. Per germline, CDR1 SEHNR and CDR2 FQNEAQ (reference sequence). Unmatched junction bases numbered 10, after V lost 5 bases and J lost 0 bases.

The chain combines TRBV4-1 with TRBJ1-2, with D tentatively TRBD1 (5 bases). From germline, CDR1 is MGHRA and CDR2 YSYEKL. The CDR3 extends over 15 amino acids. V dropped 0 bases and J dropped 6 bases, with 14 bases sitting between them. CDR3 loop: CASSQEAQGGDGYTF. The CDR3 DNA reads as TGCGCCAGCAGCCAAGAGGCGCAGGGAGGTGATGGCTACACCTTC.

The chain is built from TRBV7-8 and TRBJ2-1, with 12 bases lining up with TRBD2. V gave up 4 bases and J gave up 9 bases; unmatched junction bases: 7. The CDR3 extends over 15 amino acids. CDR1 is SGHVS, CDR2 FQNEAQ, per germline. CDR3 bases: TGTGCCAGCAGCTGGCTAGCGGGGGGGGCTCGTGAGCAGTTCTTC. This sequence encodes CASSWLAGGAREQFF.

The genes are TRBV5-1 and TRBJ1-4; D ambiguous. Trimming took 0 bases from V and 8 from J, leaving 14 bases between them. Germline loops: CDR1 SGHRS, CDR2 YFSETQ. The CDR3 has 15 amino acids. CDR3 amino acids: CASSLGGDSREKLFF. CDR3 nucleotides: TGCGCCAGCAGCTTGGGCGGTGATAGTAGAGAAAAACTGTTTTTT.

This chain links TRBV28 with TRBJ1-5; 7 bases match TRBD1. In germline, CDR1 is MDHEN, CDR2 SYDVKM. The CDR3 contains 18 residues. V lost 4 bases, J lost 0 bases, and 12 bases stayed unmatched. CDR3 protein: CASSSTGTVYYSNQPQHF. The DNA of the CDR3 is TGTGCCAGCAGTTCCACCGGGACAGTCTACTATAGCAATCAGCCCCAGCATTTT.

V and J are TRBV12-5 and TRBJ2-2, with 9 bases fitting TRBD2. Germline V CDR1 and CDR2: LGHNT, FRNRAP. V lost 1 base and J lost 4; bases outside the gene matches: 7. The CDR3 totals 17 residues. The CDR3 coding sequence is TGTGCTAGTGGTTTGGGCTCTAAGCGGGGGGCCACCGGGGAGCTGTTTTTT. This encodes CASGLGSKRGATGELFF. The full variable domain, its missing parts supplied by reference TRBV12-5 and TRBJ2-2, is DARVTQTPRHKVTEMGQEVTMRCQPILGHNTVFWYRQTMMQGLELLAYFRNRAPLDDSGMPKDRFSAEMPDATLATLKIQPSEPRDSAVYFCASGLGSKRGATGELFFGEGSRLTVL.

V is TRBV5-4 and J is TRBJ2-5, with no clear D. Trimming stripped 1 base from V and 0 bases from J, with 7 bases between. Germline V CDR1 and CDR2: SGHNT, YYREEE (reference sequence). The CDR3 spans 14 residues. The CDR3 protein is CASSLHTNQETQYF. CDR3 DNA sequence: TGTGCCAGCAGCTTGCACACCAACCAAGAGACCCAGTACTTC.

The chain is built from TRBV9 and TRBJ2-2; D unclear. CDR3 length equals 15 residues. Germline CDR1 and CDR2: SGDLS and YYNGEE. V shed 3 bases and J shed 3 bases, with 12 bases lying between them. CDR3 protein: CASSAHPSDTGELFF. In nucleotides, the CDR3 is TGTGCCAGCAGCGCCCACCCCTCGGACACCGGGGAGCTGTTTTTT.

DNA for the CDR3: TGTGCCAGCAGCTTAGAAGCCCCAGGGTACTCACCCCTCCACTTT. This encodes CASSLEAPGYSPLHF. This chain uses TRBV7-8 with TRBJ1-6, with D possibly TRBD1 on 5 matching bases. The CDR3 totals 15 residues. The V gene lost 1 base and the J gene lost 10 bases, with 14 bases spanning the gap. Looked up from germline, CDR1 is SGHVS and CDR2 is FQNEAQ. The full variable domain, rest sourced from reference TRBV7-8 and TRBJ1-6, is GAGVSQSPRYKVAKRGQDVALRCDPISGHVSLFWYQQALGQGPEFLTYFQNEAQLDKSGLPSDRFFAERPEGSVSTLKIQRTQQEDSAVYLCASSLEAPGYSPLHFGNGTRLTVT.

The chain recombines TRBV2 with TRBJ2-5; D uncertain. Trimming pared 0 bases from V and 4 bases from J, leaving 9 bases between. The CDR3 runs to 14 residues. Germline V CDR1 and CDR2: SNHLY, FYNNEI. The CDR3 sequence: CASSEARASETQYF. The CDR3, as DNA: TGTGCCAGCAGTGAAGCTAGAGCGTCAGAGACCCAGTACTTC.

The rearrangement uses TRBV27 and TRBJ2-7; D gene uncertain. The germline CDR1 and CDR2 sequences are MNHEY and SMNVEV (reference sequence). The CDR3 covers 12 residues. Trimming removed 7 bases from V and 6 bases from J, with 13 bases in between. The CDR3 loop is CASKARTGEQYF. The CDR3, as DNA: TGTGCCAGCAAAGCTAGAACCGGCGAGCAGTACTTC.

This chain links TRBV5-4 with TRBJ2-3, with unresolved D. V shed 2 bases and J shed 1 base, with 8 bases lying between them. Per germline, CDR1 SGHNT and CDR2 YYREEE (reference sequence). The CDR3 totals 14 residues. CDR3 nucleotide sequence: TGTGCCAGCAGCTTCACTACGGGCACAGATACGCAGTATTTT. Protein product: CASSFTTGTDTQYF.

The chain uses TRBV7-9 and TRBJ1-4; 9 bases line up with TRBD1. The V gene's germline CDR1 is SEHNR and CDR2 FQNEAQ (reference sequence). V was pared by 0 bases and J by 8 bases, with 7 bases of the junction left unmatched. The CDR3 sequence is 16 residues long. The CDR3, as DNA: TGTGCCAGCAGCTTAGCGCCGGGACAGGGAAAAGAAAAACTGTTTTTT. Translation: CASSLAPGQGKEKLFF. The complete variable domain, with remaining parts taken from reference TRBV7-9 and TRBJ1-4, reads DTGVSQNPRHKITKRGQNVTFRCDPISEHNRLYWYRQTLGQGPEFLTYFQNEAQLEKSRLLSDRFSAERPKGSFSTLEIQRTEQGDSAMYLCASSLAPGQGKEKLFFGSGTQLSVL.